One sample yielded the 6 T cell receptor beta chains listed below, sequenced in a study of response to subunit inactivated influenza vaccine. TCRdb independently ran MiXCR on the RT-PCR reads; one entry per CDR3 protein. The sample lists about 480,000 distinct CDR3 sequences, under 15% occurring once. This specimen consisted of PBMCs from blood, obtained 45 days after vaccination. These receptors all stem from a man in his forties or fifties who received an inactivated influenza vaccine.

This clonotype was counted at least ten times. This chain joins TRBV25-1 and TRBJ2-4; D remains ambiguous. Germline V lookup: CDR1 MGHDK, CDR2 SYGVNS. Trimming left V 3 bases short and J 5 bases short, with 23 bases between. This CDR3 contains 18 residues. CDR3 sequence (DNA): TGTGCCAGCAGTGAGTCTTGGGCACAACTCGGTAGCCAAAACATTCAGTACTTC. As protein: CASSESWAQLGSQNIQYF.

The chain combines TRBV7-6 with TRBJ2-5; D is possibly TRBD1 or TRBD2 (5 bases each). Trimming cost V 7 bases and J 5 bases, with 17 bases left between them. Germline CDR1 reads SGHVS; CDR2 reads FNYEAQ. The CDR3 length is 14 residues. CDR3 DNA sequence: TGTGCCAGCAAAAATTCGGGGCGAATGGAGACCCAGTACTTC. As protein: CASKNSGRMETQYF.

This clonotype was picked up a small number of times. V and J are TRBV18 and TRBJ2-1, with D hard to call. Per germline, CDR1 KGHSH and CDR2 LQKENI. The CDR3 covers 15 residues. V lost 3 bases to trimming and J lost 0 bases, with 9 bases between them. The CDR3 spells CASSPNLGSYNEQFF. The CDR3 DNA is TGTGCCAGCTCACCGAACCTTGGCTCCTACAATGAGCAGTTCTTC. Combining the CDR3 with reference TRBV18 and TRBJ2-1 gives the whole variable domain NAGVMQNPRHLVRRRGQEARLRCSPMKGHSHVYWYRQLPEEGLKFMVYLQKENIIDESGMPKERFSAEFPKEGPSILRIQQVVRGDSAAYFCASSPNLGSYNEQFFGPGTRLTVL.

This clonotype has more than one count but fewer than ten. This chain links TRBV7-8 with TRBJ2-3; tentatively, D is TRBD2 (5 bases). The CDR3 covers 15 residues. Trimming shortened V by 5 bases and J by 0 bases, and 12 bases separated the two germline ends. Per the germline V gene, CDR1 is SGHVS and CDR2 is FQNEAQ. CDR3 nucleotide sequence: TGTGCCAGCAGCCCAGCGGCAGCTAGCACAGATACGCAGTATTTT. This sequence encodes CASSPAAASTDTQYF.

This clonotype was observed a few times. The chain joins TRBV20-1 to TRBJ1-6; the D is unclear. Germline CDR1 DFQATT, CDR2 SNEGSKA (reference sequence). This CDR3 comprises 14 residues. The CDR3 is CSACSYSANSPLHF. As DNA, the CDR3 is TGCAGCGCCTGTTCTTATTCGGCTAATTCACCCCTCCACTTT.

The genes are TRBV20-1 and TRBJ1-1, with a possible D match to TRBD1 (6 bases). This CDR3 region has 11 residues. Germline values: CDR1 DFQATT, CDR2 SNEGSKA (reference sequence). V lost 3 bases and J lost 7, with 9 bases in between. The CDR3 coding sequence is TGCAGTGCTAGGGGGGCCGGTGAAGCTTTCTTT. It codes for CSARGAGEAFF.